The clone carrying this TCR beta chain was detected a few times. Its antigen is not known. The sample is drawn from a study of T-cell memory formation after mild COVID-19. Study-wide context: There were largely donor-specific TCR clusters. Study results and caveats: Some clones that responded turned up in pre-infection memory, which suggests that cross-reactive memory joined in. Clones that got smaller from day 15 to 85 had even CD4/CD8, while clones growing later tipped toward CD4+.

The CDR3 sequence is 16 residues long. V gave up 2 bases and J gave up 3 bases; unmatched junction bases: 7. TCRdb re-analysed the 5' RACE reads in MiXCR, keeping a single row per CDR3 protein. The table includes under 250,000 distinct CDR3 sequences, around 9.5% detected once. The sequencing sample was made of PBMCs or a T cell subset sorted from them (not recorded which). The receptor was derived from a man aged 18 to 29 who had mild COVID-19 (a few samples of this study predate the infection). Cell type and time point are not known. The chain employs TRBV12-3 or TRBV12-4 and TRBJ1-3; TRBD1 matches 7 bases. Written as DNA, the CDR3 is TGTGCCAGCAGTTTAAGTAGACAGGGCTATGGAAACACCATATATTTT. Amino acid sequence: CASSLSRQGYGNTIYF.